The subject of this entry is one TCR beta chain. CDR3 length: 15 residues. The V and J ends lost 3 bases and 4 bases respectively, with 12 bases between them. Germline lookup yields CDR1 MNHEY and CDR2 SMNVEV (reference sequence). The record originates from a study of molecular identifiers for immune sequencing clone quantification. In TCRdb, the PCR reads were re-called with MiXCR into one record per CDR3 protein. The repertoire holds under 600,000 distinct CDR3 sequences, with about 20% as singletons. The gene calls are TRBV27 and TRBJ2-2; possible D gene TRBD1, 5 bases. Input material: naive CD8+ T cells from blood, with Jurkat cell RNA spiked in. Subset here: FACS-sorted CD8+CD4-CCR7+CD45RA+ naive T cells. This sequence was found in a human donor in good health. Some libraries in this study had Jurkat cell RNA spiked in. CDR3 residues: CASSFAGLGTGELFF. CDR3 nucleotide sequence: TGTGCCAGCAGTTTTGCAGGGCTGGGCACCGGGGAGCTGTTTTTT.